The 11 T cell receptor beta chains below come from one sample, sequenced in a study of blood T cell repertoires in COVID-19. The table came from immunoSEQ multiplex PCR; TCRdb's copy has only in-frame clones and leaves some out. Of 150,000 to 200,000 clones listed, under 85% are singletons. The sequencing sample was made of peripheral blood. The receptors stem from a woman between 40 and 50 years old with acute or convalescent COVID-19.

The chain combines TRBV5-6 with TRBJ1-1, with a weak D call TRBD1 (5 bases). This CDR3 is 12 amino acids long. V was shortened by 4 bases and J by 6 bases, with 10 bases between the two germline ends. Germline V gene lookup returns CDR1 SGHDT and CDR2 YYEEEE. The CDR3 sequence is CASSPGLSEAFF. The CDR3 coding sequence is TGTGCCAGCAGCCCGGGACTTTCTGAAGCTTTCTTT.

This rearrangement joins TRBV19 to TRBJ2-3, with TRBD1 as a possible D gene (7 bases). CDR1 is LNHDA, CDR2 SQIVND, per germline (reference sequence). Deletions cut 2 bases from V and 3 bases from J, with 24 bases between. The CDR3 has 19 amino acids. CDR3 coding DNA: TGTGCCAGTAGTATAACGGGGAATTTAGGAGGGGGCAAGACAGATACGCAGTATTTT. Translating gives CASSITGNLGGGKTDTQYF.

J is TRBJ2-2 and V is TRBV24-1; TRBD1 is a possible D gene (6 bases). The length of the CDR3 is 15 residues. Germline lookup yields CDR1 KGHDR and CDR2 SFDVKD. The V end was cut by 5 bases, the J end by 1 base, with 10 bases between. The CDR3 DNA follows: TGTGCCACCAGTGTCAACAGGGAGAACACCGGGGAGCTGTTTTTT. It specifies CATSVNRENTGELFF.

The genes are TRBV6-5 and TRBJ2-7; 8 bases agree with TRBD2. This CDR3 is built from 15 residues. With V trimmed by 0 bases and J by 1 base, 2 bases remained unmatched. The V gene's germline CDR1 is MNHEY and CDR2 SVGAGI. The CDR3 spells CASSYSGTRSYEQYF. CDR3 sequence (DNA): TGTGCCAGCAGTTACTCCGGGACTAGATCCTACGAGCAGTACTTC.

This rearrangement joins TRBV9 to TRBJ2-5, with TRBD2 identical over 14 bases. The CDR3 consists of 19 residues. V shed 3 bases, J shed 5 bases, and the junction held 15 bases outside the gene matches. Germline V CDR1 and CDR2: SGDLS, YYNGEE. The CDR3 loop reads CASSARRTSGGRGLETQYF. CDR3 nucleotides: TGTGCCAGCAGCGCCCGGCGGACTAGCGGGGGGAGGGGCTTGGAGACCCAGTACTTC.

This clone was recorded at least ten times. V gene TRBV5-1 combines with J gene TRBJ2-7; 8 bases agree with TRBD2. CDR1 is SGHRS and CDR2 is YFSETQ in the germline V gene. This CDR3 region has 14 residues. Germline trimming cut 4 bases from V and 6 bases from J; bases unmatched to any gene: 9. Written as DNA, the CDR3 is TGCGCCAGCAGCCTGGGGACTAGTTTTGTCGAGCAGTACTTC. Protein product: CASSLGTSFVEQYF. The full variable domain, rest sourced from reference TRBV5-1 and TRBJ2-7, is KAGVTQTPRYLIKTRGQQVTLSCSPISGHRSVSWYQQTPGQGLQFLFEYFSETQRNKGNFPGRFSGRQFSNSRSEMNVSTLELGDSALYLCASSLGTSFVEQYFGPGTRLTVT.

The V call is TRBV10-3, the J call TRBJ1-5, with no clear D. Germline values: CDR1 ENHRY, CDR2 SYGVKD. V was cut by 1 base and J by 0 bases, with 13 bases left in between. CDR3 length equals 17 residues. Here the CDR3 DNA reads TGTGCCATCAGTGAGTGGGTTGTTGACACTAGCAATCAGCCCCAGCATTTT. Translation: CAISEWVVDTSNQPQHF.

The rearrangement uses TRBV6-6 and TRBJ1-6; 9 positions match TRBD1. The V segment lost 7 bases and the J segment 10 bases; nucleotides outside the gene matches: 11. Looked up from germline, CDR1 is MNHNY and CDR2 is SVGAGI (reference sequence). This CDR3 has 15 residues. The CDR3 DNA reads TGTGCCAGCACCCTACAGGGACAGGGCGGGTCACCCCTCCACTTT. Protein: CASTLQGQGGSPLHF.

As DNA, the CDR3 is TGTGCCACCAGCAGCCTAGGGGGCGCCCTATTCATCACAGATACGCAGTATTTT. Translating gives CATSSLGGALFITDTQYF. The rearrangement uses TRBV15 and TRBJ2-3; TRBD1 matches 7 bases. The CDR3 length is 18 residues. The V gene's germline CDR1 is LNHNV and CDR2 YYDKDF (reference sequence). The V gene end was trimmed by 3 bases and the J gene end by 2 bases; junction bases not matched to a gene: 14.

This sequence joins TRBV28 and TRBJ2-7; 8 bases line up with TRBD1. The length of the CDR3 is 14 residues. Losses at the gene ends were 6 bases for V and 3 bases for J; bases not matched to a gene: 7. The germline V gene encodes CDR1 MDHEN and CDR2 SYDVKM. The CDR3 nucleotides read TGTGCCAGCAGGGAGGACAGGGCCCACTACGAGCAGTACTTC. The encoded protein is CASREDRAHYEQYF.

The chain carries TRBV28 and TRBJ2-3; TRBD1 is a possible D gene (6 bases). CDR3 length equals 15 residues. Trimming cost V 8 bases and J 2 bases, with 17 bases left between them. CDR1 MDHEN and CDR2 SYDVKM come from the germline V gene. CDR3 protein: CASGSQGFFTDTQYF. The CDR3 coding sequence is TGTGCCAGCGGTTCTCAGGGGTTTTTCACAGATACGCAGTATTTT.